This TCR beta chain was captured in a study of shared clonotypes between healthy human individuals. It was into CD45RA+ naive and CD45RA-negative memory subsets that the CD4+ cells were split. Only in-frame clones appear in the TCRdb table, and some are missing; sequencing was by immunoSEQ multiplex PCR. Here the sample spans around 1 million clones, over 75% being singletons. The V and J ends lost 6 bases and 5 bases respectively, with 16 bases between them. CDR1 and CDR2 (germline): MNHNY, SVGAGI (reference sequence). This CDR3 spans 14 amino acids. The gene calls are TRBV6-6 and TRBJ1-1; D is perhaps TRBD1 (5 bases). The sample consisted of memory CD4+ T cells sorted from blood. Specified subset: CD45RA-negative fraction. The sequence was obtained from a man aged 18 to 35 in good health. As DNA, the CDR3 is TGTGCCAGCAGCATCGGGACGTCGGGTACTGAAGCTTTCTTT. This sequence encodes CASSIGTSGTEAFF.